The subject of this entry is one T cell receptor (beta chain). Antigen unknown. In germline, CDR1 is MNHNS, CDR2 SASEGT. The V gene end was trimmed by 4 bases and the J gene end by 4 bases; junction bases not matched to a gene: 7. The CDR3 has 15 amino acids. These data belong to a study of neoadjuvant anti-PD-1 for oral cavity cancer. Study-wide background: Patients without progression received a fourth nivolumab dose around day 43, then surgical resection on days 50-56.

Whole-study results and caveats: PBMC Gini-index clonality exceeded responders' in non-responders post-nivolumab.

Most PBMC samples had 450 to 500 ng input DNA in six replicates. Using immunoSEQ multiplex PCR, the repertoire was profiled, and TCRdb retains in-frame clones only, with some absent. Among approximately 74,000 clones listed, approximately 80% were seen once. The chain carries TRBV6-1 and TRBJ1-5, with TRBD1 identical over 7 bases. The TCR was taken from a person aged 35 to 85 with oral cavity squamous cell carcinoma. Sample: PBMCs, taken before nivolumab (anti-PD-1) treatment. DNA of the CDR3: TGTGCCAGCAGTGGTCCAGGGGGAACGAATCAGCCCCAGCATTTT. Its translation: CASSGPGGTNQPQHF.